This TCR beta chain is drawn from a study of cytomegalovirus exposure and HLA in healthy donors. Study-wide results and caveats: Through in vitro validation, three CMV-associated chains were shown to be specific for CMV antigens.

Amplification used 60 Vbeta primers and 13 Jbeta primers. Method: immunoSEQ multiplex PCR; TCRdb's copy keeps in-frame clones and lacks some. The sample includes more than 110,000 clones, roughly 10% of them seen just once. CDR1 and CDR2 from the germline V gene are MGHRA and YSYEKL. The germline V and J ends were trimmed by 3 bases and 4 bases, with 9 bases remaining between them. The CDR3 has 14 amino acids. This clone was seen a handful of times. As yet, its antigen is unknown. Sample: PBMCs. This sequence was found in a man in his forties or fifties in good health and CMV-seronegative. The rearrangement joins TRBV4-1 to TRBJ2-2; TRBD1 is a possible D gene (6 bases). CDR3 nucleotides: TGCGCCAGCAGCCAGAGACAGGCCACCGGGGAGCTGTTTTTT. Translating it yields CASSQRQATGELFF.